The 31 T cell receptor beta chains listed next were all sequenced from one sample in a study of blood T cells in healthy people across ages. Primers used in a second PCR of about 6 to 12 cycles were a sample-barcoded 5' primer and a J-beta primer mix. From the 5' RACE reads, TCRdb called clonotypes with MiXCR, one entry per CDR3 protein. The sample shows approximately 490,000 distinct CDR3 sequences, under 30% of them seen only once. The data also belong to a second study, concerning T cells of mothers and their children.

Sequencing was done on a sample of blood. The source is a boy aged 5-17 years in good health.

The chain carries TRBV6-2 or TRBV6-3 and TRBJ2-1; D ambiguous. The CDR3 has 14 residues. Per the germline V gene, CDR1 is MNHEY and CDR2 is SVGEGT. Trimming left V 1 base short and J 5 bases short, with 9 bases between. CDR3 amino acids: CASSYFPTDNEQFF. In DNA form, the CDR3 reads TGTGCCAGCAGTTACTTCCCCACAGACAATGAGCAGTTCTTC.

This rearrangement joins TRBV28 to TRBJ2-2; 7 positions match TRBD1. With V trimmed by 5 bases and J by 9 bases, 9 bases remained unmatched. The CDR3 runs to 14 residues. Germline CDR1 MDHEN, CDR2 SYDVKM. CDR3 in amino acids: CASSRDSQRRELFF. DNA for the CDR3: TGTGCCAGCAGTAGGGACAGCCAACGACGGGAGCTGTTTTTT.

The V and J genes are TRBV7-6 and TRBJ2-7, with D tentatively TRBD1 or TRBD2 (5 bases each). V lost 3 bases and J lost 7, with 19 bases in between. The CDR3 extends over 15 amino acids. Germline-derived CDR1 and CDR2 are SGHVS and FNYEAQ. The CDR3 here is CASSLGEQPVGEQYF. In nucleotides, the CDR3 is TGTGCCAGCAGCTTGGGGGAACAGCCTGTGGGAGAGCAGTACTTC.

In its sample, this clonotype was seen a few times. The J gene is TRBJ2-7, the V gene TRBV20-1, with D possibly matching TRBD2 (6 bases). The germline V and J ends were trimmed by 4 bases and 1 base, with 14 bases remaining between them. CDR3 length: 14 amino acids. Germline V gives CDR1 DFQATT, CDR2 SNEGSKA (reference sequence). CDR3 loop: CSATQRAQSYEQYF. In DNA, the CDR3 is TGCAGTGCTACCCAGCGGGCCCAATCCTACGAGCAGTACTTC.

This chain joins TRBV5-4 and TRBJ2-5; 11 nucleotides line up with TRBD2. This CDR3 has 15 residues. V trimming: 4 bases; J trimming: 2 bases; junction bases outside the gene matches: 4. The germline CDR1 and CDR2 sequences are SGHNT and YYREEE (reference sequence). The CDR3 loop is CASSPGLAAQETQYF. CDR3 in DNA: TGTGCCAGCAGCCCGGGACTAGCGGCTCAAGAGACCCAGTACTTC.

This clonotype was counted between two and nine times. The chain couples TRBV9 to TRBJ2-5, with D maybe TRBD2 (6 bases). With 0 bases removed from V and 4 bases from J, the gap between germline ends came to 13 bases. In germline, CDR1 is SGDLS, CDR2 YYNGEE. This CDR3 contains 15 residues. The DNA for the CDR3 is TGTGCCAGCAGCGTAGGGGAGGACTGGAGAGAGACCCAGTACTTC. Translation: CASSVGEDWRETQYF.

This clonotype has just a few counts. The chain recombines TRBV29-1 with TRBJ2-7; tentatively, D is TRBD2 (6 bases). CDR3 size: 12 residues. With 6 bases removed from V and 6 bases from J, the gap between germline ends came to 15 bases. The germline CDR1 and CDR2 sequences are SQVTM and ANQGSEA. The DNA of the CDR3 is TGCAGCGTGATTGAGGGAGGAAGCGAGCAGTACTTC. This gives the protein CSVIEGGSEQYF.

The CDR3, as DNA: TGTGCCAGCACTCTAAGGGCAGAAGGAAAGACCGGGGAGCTGTTTTTT. This sequence encodes CASTLRAEGKTGELFF. The chain couples TRBV9 to TRBJ2-2; no reliable D call. The CDR3 is 16 amino acids. Per the germline V gene, CDR1 is SGDLS and CDR2 is YYNGEE. V lost 6 bases to trimming and J lost 5 bases, with 20 bases between them.

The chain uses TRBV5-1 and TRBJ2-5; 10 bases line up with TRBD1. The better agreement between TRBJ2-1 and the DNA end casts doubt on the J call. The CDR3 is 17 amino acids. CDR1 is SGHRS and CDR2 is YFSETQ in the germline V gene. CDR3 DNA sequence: TGCGCCAGCACCTACCTAATAGGACAGGGGGGAAACAATGAGCAGTTCTTC. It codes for CASTYLIGQGGNNEQFF.

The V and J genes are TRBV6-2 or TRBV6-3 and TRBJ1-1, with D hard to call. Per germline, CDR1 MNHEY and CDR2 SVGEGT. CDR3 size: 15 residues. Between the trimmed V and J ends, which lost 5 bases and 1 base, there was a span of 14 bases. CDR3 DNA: TGTGCCAGCAGTCACGGAGCTACGGGGAACACTGAAGCTTTCTTT. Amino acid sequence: CASSHGATGNTEAFF.

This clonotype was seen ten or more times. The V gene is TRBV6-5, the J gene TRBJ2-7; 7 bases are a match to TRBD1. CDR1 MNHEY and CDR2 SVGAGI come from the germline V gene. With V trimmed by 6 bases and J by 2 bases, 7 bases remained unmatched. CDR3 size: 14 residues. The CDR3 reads CASSPGQKTYEQYF. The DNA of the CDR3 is TGTGCCAGCAGCCCGGGACAGAAAACCTACGAGCAGTACTTC.

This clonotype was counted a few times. CDR3: CSGSWIYEQYF. As DNA, the CDR3 is TGCAGTGGGAGTTGGATATACGAGCAGTACTTC. V is TRBV20-1 and J is TRBJ2-1; no clear D. The J call may be incorrect, as the DNA end agrees better with TRBJ2-7. Germline V gives CDR1 DFQATT, CDR2 SNEGSKA (reference sequence). CDR3 size: 11 residues.

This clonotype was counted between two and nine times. In nucleotides, the CDR3 is TGTGCCAGCAGCGTAGAGGGCCTTAGCAATCAGCCCCAGCATTTT. It specifies CASSVEGLSNQPQHF. V gene TRBV9 combines with J gene TRBJ1-5; D remains ambiguous. CDR1 and CDR2 from the germline V gene are SGDLS and YYNGEE. There are 15 residues in the CDR3. V lost 0 bases to trimming and J lost 0 bases, with 7 bases between them.

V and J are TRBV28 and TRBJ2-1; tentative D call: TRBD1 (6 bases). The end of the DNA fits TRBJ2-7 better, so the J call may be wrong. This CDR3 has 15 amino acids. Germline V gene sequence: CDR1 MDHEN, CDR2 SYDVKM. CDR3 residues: CASSFPTGSSYEQYF. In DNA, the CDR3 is TGTGCCAGCAGTTTCCCGACAGGCAGCTCCTACGAGCAGTACTTC.

The CDR3 loop reads CSARDWGVGETQYF. CDR3 nucleotide sequence: TGCAGTGCTAGAGATTGGGGGGTAGGAGAGACCCAGTACTTC. V usage is TRBV20-1 and J usage is TRBJ2-5, with TRBD2 as a possible D gene (6 bases). The CDR3 has 14 residues. The ends were cut back, 0 bases at V and 4 bases at J, with 12 bases in the middle. CDR1 and CDR2 from the germline V gene are DFQATT and SNEGSKA (reference sequence).

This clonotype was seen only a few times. The CDR3 nucleotides read TGTGCCAGCAGTTCCGGGACAGCAGGCTACACCTTC. It translates to CASSSGTAGYTF. The rearrangement links TRBV12-3 or TRBV12-4 to TRBJ1-2, with TRBD1 identical over 7 bases. Trimming cost V 4 bases and J 8 bases; bases outside gene matches: 4. The CDR3 sequence is 12 residues long.

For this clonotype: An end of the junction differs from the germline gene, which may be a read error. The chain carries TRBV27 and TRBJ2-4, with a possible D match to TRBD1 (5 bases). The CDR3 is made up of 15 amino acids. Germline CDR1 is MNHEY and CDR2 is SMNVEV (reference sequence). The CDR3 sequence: CASGSGFTAKDIQYF. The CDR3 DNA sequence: TGTGCCAGCGGGTCAGGGTTTACGGCCAAAGACATTCAGTACTTC.

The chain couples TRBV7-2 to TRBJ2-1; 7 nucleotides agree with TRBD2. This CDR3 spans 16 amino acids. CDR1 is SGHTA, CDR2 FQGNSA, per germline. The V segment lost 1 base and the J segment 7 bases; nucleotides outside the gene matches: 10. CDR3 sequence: CASSLGGGLRKNEQFF. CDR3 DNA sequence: TGTGCCAGCAGCTTAGGCGGGGGACTACGCAAAAATGAGCAGTTCTTC.

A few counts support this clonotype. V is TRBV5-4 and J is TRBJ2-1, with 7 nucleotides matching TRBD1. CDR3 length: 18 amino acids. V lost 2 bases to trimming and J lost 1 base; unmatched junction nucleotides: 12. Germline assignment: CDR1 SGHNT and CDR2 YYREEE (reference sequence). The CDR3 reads CASSFSQRGLRSYNEQFF. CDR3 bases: TGTGCCAGCAGCTTTTCCCAGAGGGGGCTCAGGTCCTACAATGAGCAGTTCTTC.

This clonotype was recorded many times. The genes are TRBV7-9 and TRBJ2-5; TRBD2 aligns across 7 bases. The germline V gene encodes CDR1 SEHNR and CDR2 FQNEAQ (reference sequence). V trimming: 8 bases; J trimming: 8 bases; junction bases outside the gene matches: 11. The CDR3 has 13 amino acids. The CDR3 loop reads CASRDYQKRTQYF. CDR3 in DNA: TGTGCCAGCCGGGACTACCAAAAGAGAACCCAGTACTTC.

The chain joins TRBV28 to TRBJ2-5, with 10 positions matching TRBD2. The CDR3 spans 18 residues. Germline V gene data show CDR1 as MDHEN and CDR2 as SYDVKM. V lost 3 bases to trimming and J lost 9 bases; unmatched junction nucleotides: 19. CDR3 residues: CASSFVLAGALVLRAQYF. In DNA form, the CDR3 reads TGTGCCAGCAGTTTTGTTCTAGCGGGAGCCCTAGTTCTTAGGGCCCAGTACTTC.

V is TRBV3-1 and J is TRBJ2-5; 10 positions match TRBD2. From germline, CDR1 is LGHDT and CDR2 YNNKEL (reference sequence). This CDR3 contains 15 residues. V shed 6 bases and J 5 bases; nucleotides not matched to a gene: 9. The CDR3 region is CASSPPLAGVETQYF. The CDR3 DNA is TGTGCCAGCAGTCCCCCCCTAGCGGGAGTGGAGACCCAGTACTTC.

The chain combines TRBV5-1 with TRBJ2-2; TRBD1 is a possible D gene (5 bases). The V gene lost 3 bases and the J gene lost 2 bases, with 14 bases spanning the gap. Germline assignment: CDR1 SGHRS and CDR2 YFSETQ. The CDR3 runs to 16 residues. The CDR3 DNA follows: TGCGCCAGCAGCTCCAGACAGATTGATAACACCGGGGAGCTGTTTTTT. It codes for CASSSRQIDNTGELFF. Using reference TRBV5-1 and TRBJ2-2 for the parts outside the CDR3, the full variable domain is KAGVTQTPRYLIKTRGQQVTLSCSPISGHRSVSWYQQTPGQGLQFLFEYFSETQRNKGNFPGRFSGRQFSNSRSEMNVSTLELGDSALYLCASSSRQIDNTGELFFGEGSRLTVL.

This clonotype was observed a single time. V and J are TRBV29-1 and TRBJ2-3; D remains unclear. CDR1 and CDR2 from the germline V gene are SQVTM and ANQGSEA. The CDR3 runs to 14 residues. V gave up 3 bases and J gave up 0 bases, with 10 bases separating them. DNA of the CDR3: TGCAGCGTTGATCGATTTTCCAGCACAGATACGCAGTATTTT. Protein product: CSVDRFSSTDTQYF.

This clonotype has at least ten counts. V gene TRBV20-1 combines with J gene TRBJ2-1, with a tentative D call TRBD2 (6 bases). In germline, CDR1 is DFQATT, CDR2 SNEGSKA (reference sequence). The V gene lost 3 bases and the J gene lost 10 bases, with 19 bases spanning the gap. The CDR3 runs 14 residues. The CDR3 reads CSASMWEANAEQFF. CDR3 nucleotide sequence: TGCAGTGCTAGTATGTGGGAGGCCAATGCCGAGCAGTTCTTC.

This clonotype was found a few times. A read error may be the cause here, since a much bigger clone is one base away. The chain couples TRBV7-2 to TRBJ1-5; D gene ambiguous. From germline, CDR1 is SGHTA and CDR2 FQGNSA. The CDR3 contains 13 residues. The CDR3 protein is CASSLGVNQSQHF. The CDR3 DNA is TGTGCCAGCAGCTTAGGTGTCAATCAGTCCCAGCATTTT.

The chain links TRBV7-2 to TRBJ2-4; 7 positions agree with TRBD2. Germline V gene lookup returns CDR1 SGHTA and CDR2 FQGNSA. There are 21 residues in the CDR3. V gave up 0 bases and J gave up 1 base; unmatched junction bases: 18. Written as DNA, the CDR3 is TGTGCCAGCAGCTTAGCCCGGAGTGTGGCGGGAGCTAAGAGTGCCAAAAACATTCAGTACTTC. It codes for CASSLARSVAGAKSAKNIQYF.

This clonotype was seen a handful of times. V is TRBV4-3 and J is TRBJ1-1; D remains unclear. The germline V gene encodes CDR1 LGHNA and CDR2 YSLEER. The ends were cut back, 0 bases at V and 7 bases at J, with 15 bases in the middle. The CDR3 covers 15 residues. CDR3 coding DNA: TGCGCCAGCAGCCAAGATTCAGCCCCGGCGGGTGAAGCTTTCTTT. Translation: CASSQDSAPAGEAFF.

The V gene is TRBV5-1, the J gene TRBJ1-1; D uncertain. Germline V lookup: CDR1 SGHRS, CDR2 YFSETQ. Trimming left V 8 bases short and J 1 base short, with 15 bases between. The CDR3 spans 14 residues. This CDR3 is CASRADDRNTEAFF. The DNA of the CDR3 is TGCGCCAGTCGGGCAGATGATAGGAACACTGAAGCTTTCTTT.

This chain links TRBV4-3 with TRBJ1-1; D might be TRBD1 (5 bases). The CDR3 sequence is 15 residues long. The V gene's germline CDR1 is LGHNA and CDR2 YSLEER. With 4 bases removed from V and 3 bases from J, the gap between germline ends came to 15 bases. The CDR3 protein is CASSPGPGRYTEAFF. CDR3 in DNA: TGCGCCAGCAGCCCGGGGCCGGGGAGGTACACTGAAGCTTTCTTT.

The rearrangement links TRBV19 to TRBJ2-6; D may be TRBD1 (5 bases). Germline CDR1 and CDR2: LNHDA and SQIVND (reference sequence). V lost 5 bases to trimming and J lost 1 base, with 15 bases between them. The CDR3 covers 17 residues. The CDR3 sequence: CASSRQLTASGANVLTF. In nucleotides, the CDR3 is TGTGCCAGTAGTCGACAATTGACAGCTTCTGGGGCCAACGTCCTGACTTTC. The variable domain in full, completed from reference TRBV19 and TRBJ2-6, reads DGGITQSPKYLFRKEGQNVTLSCEQNLNHDAMYWYRQDPGQGLRLIYYSQIVNDFQKGDIAEGYSVSREKKESFPLTVTSAQKNPTAFYLCASSRQLTASGANVLTFGAGSRLTVL.